This T cell receptor (beta chain) was sequenced during a study of shared clonotypes between healthy human individuals. Germline CDR1 reads SGHRS; CDR2 reads YFSETQ. V dropped 0 bases and J dropped 0 bases, with 9 bases sitting between them. CDR3 length: 15 amino acids. There were only Caucasian adults among the donors, and all lived in Nashville, Tennessee. Each subset's genomic DNA was split evenly across several immunoSEQ plates. The assay was immunoSEQ multiplex PCR, and TCRdb's table has in-frame clones only and misses some. The data hold millions of clones, with approximately 94% observed a single time.

The TCR sequence derives from a man between 18 and 35 years old in good health. Sequencing was carried out using naive CD4+ T cells sorted from blood. Subset indicated: CD45RA+ positively selected. The J gene is TRBJ1-2, the V gene TRBV5-1; D call uncertain. The CDR3 loop reads CASSLVGEANYGYTF. The DNA of the CDR3 is TGCGCCAGCAGCTTGGTTGGGGAAGCTAACTATGGCTACACCTTC.